One and the same sample provided the 9 T cell receptor beta chains below, sequenced in a study of blood T cell repertoires in COVID-19. Assay used: immunoSEQ multiplex PCR; TCRdb lists only in-frame clones, some missing. The repertoire consists of around 230,000 clones, with around 89% occurring once and the leading ten covering 2% to 3%. The sample was PBMCs or T cells enriched from blood (not recorded which). The source is a woman in her forties with acute COVID-19.

This clone was detected only a few times. The rearrangement joins TRBV18 to TRBJ1-4; unclear D gene. The V end was cut by 0 bases, the J end by 5 bases, with 7 bases between. Germline assignment: CDR1 KGHSH and CDR2 LQKENI. The CDR3 spans 14 residues. CDR3 sequence: CASSPPSLNEKLFF. DNA of the CDR3: TGTGCCAGCTCACCACCGAGCCTAAATGAAAAACTGTTTTTT.

J is TRBJ1-4 and V is TRBV29-1, with 7 positions matching TRBD1. Germline-derived CDR1 and CDR2 are SQVTM and ANQGSEA. The CDR3 totals 15 residues. With V trimmed by 3 bases and J by 10 bases, 14 bases remained unmatched. The DNA for the CDR3 is TGCAGCGTTGAGGAGGGGACAGAGTCTTTTGGAAAACTGTTTTTT. It yields the protein CSVEEGTESFGKLFF.

This clone was picked up one time. J is TRBJ1-2 and V is TRBV12-3 or TRBV12-4; possibly TRBD1 for D (6 bases). This CDR3 has 13 amino acids. V was trimmed by 6 bases and J by 4 bases, leaving 12 bases between them. The CDR3 nucleotides read TGTGCCAGCAGCGATTTACAGGGCTATGGCTACACCTTC. The encoded protein is CASSDLQGYGYTF.

V and J are TRBV9 and TRBJ2-1, with a possible D match to TRBD2 (5 bases). V dropped 0 bases and J dropped 7 bases, with 11 bases sitting between them. Germline V lookup: CDR1 SGDLS, CDR2 YYNGEE. CDR3 length: 14 amino acids. The CDR3 loop is CASSVAGWVNEQFF. The CDR3 DNA reads TGTGCCAGCAGCGTAGCGGGATGGGTAAATGAGCAGTTCTTC.

V gene TRBV9 combines with J gene TRBJ2-2, with a possible D match to TRBD1 (6 bases). The germline gives CDR1 SGDLS, CDR2 YYNGEE. V shed 5 bases and J shed 3 bases, with 11 bases lying between them. The CDR3 totals 14 residues. CDR3: CASRTTGYTGELFF. The CDR3 coding sequence is TGTGCCAGCAGAACGACAGGTTACACCGGGGAGCTGTTTTTT.

The V call is TRBV25-1, the J call TRBJ1-6; TRBD1 is a possible D gene (5 bases). Germline lookup yields CDR1 MGHDK and CDR2 SYGVNS. Trimming cost V 3 bases and J 6 bases, with 9 bases left between them. The CDR3 loop spans 14 amino acids. CDR3 in DNA: TGTGCCAGCAGTGAGGGCGGGGGTAATTCACCCCTCCACTTT. This sequence encodes CASSEGGGNSPLHF.

In nucleotides, the CDR3 is TGTGCCACCAGTGGGAACAGGGGCGCGTACAATGAGCAGTTCTTC. Protein product: CATSGNRGAYNEQFF. The chain couples TRBV24-1 to TRBJ2-1; 7 bases agree with TRBD1. Germline V gene sequence: CDR1 KGHDR, CDR2 SFDVKD. Losses at the gene ends were 5 bases for V and 4 bases for J; bases not matched to a gene: 7. This CDR3 spans 15 amino acids.

The CDR3 DNA is TGTGCCAGCTCACCCACCGGCGGGGGGGCTGGAGCAGATACGCAGTATTTT. Translated, it gives CASSPTGGGAGADTQYF. This chain connects TRBV18 to TRBJ2-3; 9 nucleotides match TRBD2. Germline CDR1 is KGHSH and CDR2 is LQKENI. The CDR3 is 17 residues long. J was trimmed by 4 bases and V by 3 bases; bases with no gene match: 11.

This chain connects TRBV4-3 to TRBJ2-2, with D possibly being TRBD1 (5 bases). Germline V gene lookup returns CDR1 LGHNA and CDR2 YSLEER. With 0 bases removed from V and 6 bases from J, the gap between germline ends came to 11 bases. The CDR3 sequence is 15 residues long. CDR3 bases: TGCGCCAGCAGCCAAGAGGGTCTGGGGCCCGGGGAGCTGTTTTTT. Encoded protein: CASSQEGLGPGELFF.